These 2 T cell receptor beta chains were sequenced from one sample in a study of T cell responses to AZD1222 COVID-19 vaccine. TCRdb's copy holds only in-frame clones and misses some; the assay was immunoSEQ multiplex PCR. This table has over 110,000 clones, 80% to 90% appearing once. Sequenced here: peripheral blood, sampled on day 0 of AZD1222 vaccination. Every receptor here comes from an adult in good health.

CDR3 bases: TGCGCCAGCAGCCCTACGGACAGCCCCTATGGCTACACCTTC. Translating it yields CASSPTDSPYGYTF. The V gene is TRBV4-1, the J gene TRBJ1-2; D possibly corresponds to TRBD1 (6 bases). Trimming took 4 bases from V and 4 from J, leaving 13 bases between them. This CDR3 region has 14 residues. Germline CDR1 reads MGHRA; CDR2 reads YSYEKL.

Of note for this clone: At one end the junction does not follow the germline gene, possibly because of a read error. J is TRBJ1-1 and V is TRBV28; possible D gene TRBD1, 6 bases. CDR1 and CDR2 from the germline V gene are MDHEN and SYDVKM. CDR3 length: 14 residues. The CDR3 coding sequence is TGTGCCAGCGGTTTAATAGCGACAGGTCCTGAAGCTTTCTTT. Protein product: CASGLIATGPEAFF. The full variable domain, with the rest looked up from reference TRBV28 and TRBJ1-1, is DVKVTQSSRYLVKRTGEKVFLECVQDMDHENMFWYRQDPGLGLRLIYFSYDVKMKEKGDIPEGYSVSREKKERFSLILESASTNQTSMYLCASGLIATGPEAFFGQGTRLTVV.